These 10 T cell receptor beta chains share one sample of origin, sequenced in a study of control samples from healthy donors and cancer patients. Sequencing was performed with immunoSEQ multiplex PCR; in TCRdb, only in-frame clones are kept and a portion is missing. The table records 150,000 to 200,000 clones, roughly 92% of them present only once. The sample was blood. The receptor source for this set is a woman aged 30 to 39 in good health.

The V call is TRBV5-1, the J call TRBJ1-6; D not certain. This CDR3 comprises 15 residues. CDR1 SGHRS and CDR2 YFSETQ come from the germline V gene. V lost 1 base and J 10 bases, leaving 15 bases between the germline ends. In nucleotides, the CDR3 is TGCGCCAGCAGCTTGCGGCAGTGGGGTTGGTCACCCCTCCACTTT. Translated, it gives CASSLRQWGWSPLHF. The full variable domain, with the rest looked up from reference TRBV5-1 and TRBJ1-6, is KAGVTQTPRYLIKTRGQQVTLSCSPISGHRSVSWYQQTPGQGLQFLFEYFSETQRNKGNFPGRFSGRQFSNSRSEMNVSTLELGDSALYLCASSLRQWGWSPLHFGNGTRLTVT.

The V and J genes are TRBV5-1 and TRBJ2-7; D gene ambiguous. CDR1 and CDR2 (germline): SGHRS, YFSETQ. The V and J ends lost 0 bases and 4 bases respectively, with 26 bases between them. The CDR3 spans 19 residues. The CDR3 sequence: CASSLGWRVRSANWYEQYF. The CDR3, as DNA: TGCGCCAGCAGCTTGGGGTGGCGTGTTCGGTCCGCGAATTGGTACGAGCAGTACTTC.

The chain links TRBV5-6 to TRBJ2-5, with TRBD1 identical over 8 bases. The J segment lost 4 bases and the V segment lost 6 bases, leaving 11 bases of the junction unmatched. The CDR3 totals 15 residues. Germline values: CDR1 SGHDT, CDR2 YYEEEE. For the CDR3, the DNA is TGTGCCAGCACCCTAGGACAGGGAGAGGGAGAGACCCAGTACTTC. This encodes CASTLGQGEGETQYF. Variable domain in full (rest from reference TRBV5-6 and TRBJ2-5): DAGVTQSPTHLIKTRGQQVTLRCSPKSGHDTVSWYQQALGQGPQFIFQYYEEEERQRGNFPDRFSGHQFPNYSSELNVNALLLGDSALYLCASTLGQGEGETQYFGPGTRLLVL.

The CDR3 nucleotides are TGTGCCAGCATGGACCTAAACACTGAAGCTTTCTTT. It is translated as CASMDLNTEAFF. V is TRBV2 and J is TRBJ1-1; no reliable D call. V lost 7 bases and J lost 2, with 8 bases in between. This CDR3 is built from 12 residues. Germline V gives CDR1 SNHLY, CDR2 FYNNEI.

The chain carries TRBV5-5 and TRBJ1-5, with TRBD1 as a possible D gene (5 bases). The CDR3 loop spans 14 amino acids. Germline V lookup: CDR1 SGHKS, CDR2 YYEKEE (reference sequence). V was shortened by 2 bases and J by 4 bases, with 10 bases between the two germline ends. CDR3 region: CASSFPGVNQPQHF. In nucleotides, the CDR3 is TGTGCCAGCAGCTTCCCGGGGGTAAATCAGCCCCAGCATTTT.

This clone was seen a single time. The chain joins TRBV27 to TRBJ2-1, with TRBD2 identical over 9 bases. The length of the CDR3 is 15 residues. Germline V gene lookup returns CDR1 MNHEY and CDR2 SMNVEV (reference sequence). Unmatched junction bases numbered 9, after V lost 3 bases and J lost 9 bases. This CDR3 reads CASSFLAGGPVEQFF. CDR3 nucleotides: TGTGCCAGCAGTTTTCTGGCGGGAGGGCCGGTTGAGCAGTTCTTC.

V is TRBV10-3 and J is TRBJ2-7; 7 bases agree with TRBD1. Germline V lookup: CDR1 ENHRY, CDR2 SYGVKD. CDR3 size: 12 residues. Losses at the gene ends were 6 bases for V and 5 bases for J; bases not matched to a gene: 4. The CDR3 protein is CAIRDRSNEQYF. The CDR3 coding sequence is TGTGCCATCAGGGACAGGAGTAACGAGCAGTACTTC.

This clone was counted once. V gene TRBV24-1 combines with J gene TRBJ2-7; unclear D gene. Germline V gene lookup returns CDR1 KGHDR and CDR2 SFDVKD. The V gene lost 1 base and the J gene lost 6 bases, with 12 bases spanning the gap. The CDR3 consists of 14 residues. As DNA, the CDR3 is TGTGCCACCAGTGATTTCTCGACAAAAGGCGAGCAGTACTTC. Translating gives CATSDFSTKGEQYF.

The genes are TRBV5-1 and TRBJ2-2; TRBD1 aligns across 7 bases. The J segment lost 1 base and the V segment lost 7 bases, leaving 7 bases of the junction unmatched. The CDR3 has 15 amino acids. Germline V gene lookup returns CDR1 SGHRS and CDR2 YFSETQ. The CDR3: CASHQGERNTGELFF. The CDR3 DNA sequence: TGCGCCAGCCACCAGGGGGAGAGGAACACCGGGGAGCTGTTTTTT.

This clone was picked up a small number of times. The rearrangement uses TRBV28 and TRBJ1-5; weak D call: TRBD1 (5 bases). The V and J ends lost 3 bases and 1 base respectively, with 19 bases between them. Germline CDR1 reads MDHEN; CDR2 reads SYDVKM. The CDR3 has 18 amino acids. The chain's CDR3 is CASSLRDFGKKSNQPQHF. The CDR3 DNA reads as TGTGCCAGCAGTTTGAGGGACTTTGGGAAAAAGAGCAATCAGCCCCAGCATTTT.